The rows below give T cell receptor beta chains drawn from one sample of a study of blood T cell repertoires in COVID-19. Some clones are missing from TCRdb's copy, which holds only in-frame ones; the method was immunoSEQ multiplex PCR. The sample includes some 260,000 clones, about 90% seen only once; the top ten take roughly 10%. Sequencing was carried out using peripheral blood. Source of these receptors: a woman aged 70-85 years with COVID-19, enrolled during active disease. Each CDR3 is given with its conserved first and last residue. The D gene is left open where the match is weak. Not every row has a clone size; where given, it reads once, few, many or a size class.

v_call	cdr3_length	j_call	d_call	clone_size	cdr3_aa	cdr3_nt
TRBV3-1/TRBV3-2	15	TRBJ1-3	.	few	CASSQDGGAGNTIYF	TGTGCCAGCAGCCAAGACGGGGGGGCTGGAAACACCATATATTTT
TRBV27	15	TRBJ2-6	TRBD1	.	CASRRQGAGANVLTF	TGTGCCAGCAGGCGACAGGGAGCTGGGGCCAACGTCCTGACTTTC
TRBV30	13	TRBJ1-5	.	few	CAWSVRGNQPQHF	TGTGCCTGGAGTGTAAGAGGAAATCAGCCCCAGCATTTT
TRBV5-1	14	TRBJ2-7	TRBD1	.	CASSFWDSAYEQYF	TGCGCCAGCAGCTTTTGGGACAGTGCCTACGAGCAGTACTTC
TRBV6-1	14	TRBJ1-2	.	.	CASSEGLANYGYTF	TGTGCCAGCAGTGAAGGTTTAGCTAACTATGGCTACACCTTC
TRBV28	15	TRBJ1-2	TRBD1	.	CAIRPLGQKNYGYTF	TGTGCCATCCGCCCTTTGGGACAGAAAAACTATGGCTACACCTTC
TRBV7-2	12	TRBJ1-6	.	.	CASSLTTGPLHF	TGTGCCAGCAGTCTAACCACAGGGCCCCTCCACTTT
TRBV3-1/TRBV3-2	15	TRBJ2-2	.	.	CASSQGTDFTGELFF	TGTGCCAGCAGCCAAGGTACGGACTTCACCGGGGAGCTGTTTTTT
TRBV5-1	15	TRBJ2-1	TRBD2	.	CASSEGLADYNEQFF	TGCGCCAGCAGCGAAGGACTAGCGGACTACAATGAGCAGTTCTTC
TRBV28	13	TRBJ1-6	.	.	CASTSSGGSPLHF	TGTGCCAGCACCTCATCGGGGGGTTCACCCCTCCACTTT
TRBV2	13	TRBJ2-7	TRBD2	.	CASSFGTNYEQYF	TGTGCCAGCAGTTTTGGGACTAACTACGAGCAGTACTTC
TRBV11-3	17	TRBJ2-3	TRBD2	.	CASSLWTSGSSTDTQYF	TGTGCCAGCAGCCTCTGGACTAGCGGTTCTAGCACAGATACGCAGTATTTT
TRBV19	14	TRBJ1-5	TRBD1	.	CASRGTGGNQPQHF	TGTGCCAGTAGAGGCACAGGGGGCAATCAGCCCCAGCATTTT
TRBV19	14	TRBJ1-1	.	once	CASKAQGENTEAFF	TGTGCCAGTAAGGCTCAGGGCGAGAACACTGAAGCTTTCTTT
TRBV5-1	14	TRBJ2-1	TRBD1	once	CASSLAGGLNEQFF	TGCGCCAGCAGCTTGGCAGGGGGCCTCAATGAGCAGTTCTTC
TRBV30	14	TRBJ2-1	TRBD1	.	CAWNTGGSYNEQFF	TGTGCCTGGAACACAGGGGGGTCCTACAATGAGCAGTTCTTC
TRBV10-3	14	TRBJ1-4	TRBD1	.	CAISTGVGNEKLFF	TGTGCCATCAGCACAGGGGTCGGTAATGAAAAACTGTTTTTT
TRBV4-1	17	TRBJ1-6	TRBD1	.	CASSQDWQGAKNSPLHF	TGCGCCAGCAGCCAAGATTGGCAGGGGGCGAAAAATTCACCCCTCCACTTT
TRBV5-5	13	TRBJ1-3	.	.	CASSLRVGNTIYF	TGTGCCAGCAGCTTACGAGTTGGAAACACCATATATTTT
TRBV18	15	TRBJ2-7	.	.	CASSPREGALDEQYF	TGTGCCAGCTCACCACGGGAAGGGGCTCTGGACGAGCAGTACTTC
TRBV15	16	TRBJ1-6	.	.	CATSRVGGRYNSPLHF	TGTGCCACCAGCAGAGTCGGGGGGAGGTATAATTCACCCCTCCACTTT
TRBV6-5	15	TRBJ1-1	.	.	CASSYSTGSHTEAFF	TGTGCCAGCAGTTACTCGACAGGCTCGCACACTGAAGCTTTCTTT
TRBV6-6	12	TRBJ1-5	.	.	CASSYGDQPQHF	TGTGCCAGCAGTTACGGAGATCAGCCCCAGCATTTT
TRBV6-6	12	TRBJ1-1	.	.	CASRLQYPEAFF	TGTGCCAGCAGGTTACAGTACCCTGAAGCTTTCTTT
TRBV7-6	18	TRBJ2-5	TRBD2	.	CASSLGAMAGGNFGTQYF	TGTGCCAGCAGCTTAGGAGCTATGGCGGGAGGGAATTTTGGGACCCAGTACTTC
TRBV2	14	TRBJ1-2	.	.	CASRTTPSSYGYTF	TGTGCCAGCAGGACAACTCCAAGCTCCTATGGCTACACCTTC
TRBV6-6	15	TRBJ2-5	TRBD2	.	CASSPAAGGGETQYF	TGTGCCAGCAGCCCTGCAGCGGGAGGAGGAGAGACCCAGTACTTC
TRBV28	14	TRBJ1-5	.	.	CASSLSRVNQPQHF	TGTGCCAGCAGTTTATCCAGGGTCAATCAGCCCCAGCATTTT